These 16 T cell receptor beta chains originate from one sample sequenced in a study of CD8 T cells in Susac syndrome. The authors reverse transcribed roughly 0.45 to 1 ug RNA with random hexamers. In TCRdb, the immunoSEQ multiplex PCR reads were re-called with MiXCR into one record per CDR3 protein. The data contain 150,000 to 200,000 distinct CDR3 sequences, roughly 94% of them singletons. The specimen sequenced was CD4+ T cells from PBMCs. These receptors originate from a human donor with multiple sclerosis.

The rearrangement uses TRBV30 and TRBJ2-7; perhaps TRBD1 as D (6 bases). Germline V CDR1 and CDR2: GTSNPN, SVGIG (reference sequence). This CDR3 is built from 12 residues. V was pared by 3 bases and J by 0 bases, with 6 bases between. The CDR3 loop is CAWSRGSYEQYF. DNA of the CDR3: TGTGCCTGGAGCAGGGGCTCCTACGAGCAGTACTTC.

The chain is built from TRBV12-3 or TRBV12-4 and TRBJ2-5, with 11 bases fitting TRBD2. V was pared by 6 bases and J by 4 bases, with 10 bases of the junction left unmatched. CDR3 length: 16 residues. CDR3 sequence: CASSSYSGRAGETQYF. CDR3 nucleotides: TGTGCCAGCAGCTCCTATAGCGGGAGGGCCGGAGAGACCCAGTACTTC.

The rearrangement links TRBV5-1 to TRBJ2-2; D might be TRBD1 (6 bases). The CDR3 loop spans 13 amino acids. Trimming left V 3 bases short and J 5 bases short, with 8 bases between. The germline V gene has CDR1 SGHRS and CDR2 YFSETQ. CDR3 sequence reads: CASSSGVTGELFF. The CDR3 DNA reads as TGCGCCAGCAGCTCAGGGGTAACCGGGGAGCTGTTTTTT.

The chain uses TRBV29-1 and TRBJ1-1; D ambiguous. CDR3 length equals 12 residues. Trimming cost V 3 bases and J 0 bases, with 5 bases left between them. From germline, CDR1 is SQVTM and CDR2 ANQGSEA. Here the CDR3 reads CSVEGMNTEAFF. For the CDR3, the DNA is TGCAGCGTTGAGGGGATGAACACTGAAGCTTTCTTT.

V gene TRBV6-6 combines with J gene TRBJ2-1; possible D gene TRBD1, 5 bases. The germline V and J ends were trimmed by 5 bases and 7 bases, with 9 bases remaining between them. This CDR3 comprises 12 residues. Germline assignment: CDR1 MNHNY and CDR2 SVGAGI (reference sequence). DNA of the CDR3: TGTGCCAGCAGTAACCAGGGAAATGAGCAGTTCTTC. This encodes CASSNQGNEQFF.

Written as DNA, the CDR3 is TGCAGTGCCGACCCAGGGGGTGGAAACACCATATATTTT. This encodes CSADPGGGNTIYF. The rearrangement uses TRBV20-1 and TRBJ1-3; 7 nucleotides match TRBD1. The CDR3 runs 13 residues. The J segment lost 3 bases and the V segment lost 6 bases, leaving 5 bases of the junction unmatched. CDR1 is DFQATT, CDR2 SNEGSKA, per germline (reference sequence).

The chain uses TRBV19 and TRBJ2-7; maybe TRBD1 (6 bases). Germline V gives CDR1 LNHDA, CDR2 SQIVND (reference sequence). The ends were cut back, 5 bases at V and 3 bases at J, with 14 bases in the middle. The CDR3 is 14 amino acids. CDR3 region: CASSFGGYRYEQYF. CDR3 DNA: TGTGCCAGTAGTTTTGGGGGCTACCGCTACGAGCAGTACTTC. Based on the CDR3 plus reference TRBV19 and TRBJ2-7, the full variable domain is DGGITQSPKYLFRKEGQNVTLSCEQNLNHDAMYWYRQDPGQGLRLIYYSQIVNDFQKGDIAEGYSVSREKKESFPLTVTSAQKNPTAFYLCASSFGGYRYEQYFGPGTRLTVT.

The chain uses TRBV29-1 and TRBJ2-3, with D possibly matching TRBD1 (6 bases). Between the trimmed V and J ends, which lost 6 bases and 4 bases, there was a span of 20 bases. Germline CDR1 and CDR2: SQVTM and ANQGSEA. This CDR3 is 15 amino acids long. CDR3 sequence (DNA): TGCAGCGTCCTCGGGACAATCCTCGGCGCAGATACGCAGTATTTT. Residues: CSVLGTILGADTQYF.

The rearrangement uses TRBV11-2 and TRBJ2-7; D may be TRBD2 (6 bases). V lost 7 bases, J lost 2 bases, and 21 bases lay in between. Germline V gives CDR1 SGHAT, CDR2 FQNNGV. The CDR3 runs to 16 residues. CDR3 sequence: CASTHVRGAATYEQYF. In DNA, the CDR3 is TGTGCCAGCACCCACGTGCGGGGAGCAGCGACCTACGAGCAGTACTTC.

The chain couples TRBV11-3 to TRBJ2-3, with 7 bases aligning to TRBD1. The CDR3 is 14 amino acids. Germline loops: CDR1 SGHNT, CDR2 YENEEA. V was clipped by 6 bases and J by 4 bases; unmatched bases: 7. CDR3 region: CASSTHRGSDTQYF. In nucleotides, the CDR3 is TGTGCCAGCAGTACCCACAGGGGATCAGATACGCAGTATTTT.

CDR3 sequence: CASSPDLDNQPQHF. The CDR3 DNA is TGTGCCAGCAGCCCGGACCTAGACAATCAGCCCCAGCATTTT. The chain is built from TRBV7-9 and TRBJ1-5; D not resolved. The germline gives CDR1 SEHNR, CDR2 FQNEAQ (reference sequence). Trimming removed 5 bases from V and 3 bases from J, with 11 bases in between. The CDR3 has 14 residues.

CDR3 nucleotide sequence: TGTGCCAGCAGGAATCTCGTTGGGGGCTACACCTTC. Its protein is CASRNLVGGYTF. The chain combines TRBV3-1 with TRBJ1-2; the D is unclear. Germline V lookup: CDR1 LGHDT, CDR2 YNNKEL (reference sequence). The CDR3 totals 12 residues. The ends were cut back, 6 bases at V and 8 bases at J, with 13 bases in the middle.

The CDR3 DNA follows: TGCGCCAGCAGCTTCCGGGACAGGGACGCTTATGGCTACACCTTC. This sequence encodes CASSFRDRDAYGYTF. The chain employs TRBV5-1 and TRBJ1-2, with 9 bases that match TRBD1. In germline, CDR1 is SGHRS, CDR2 YFSETQ. The CDR3 runs to 15 residues. After removal of 2 bases from V and 5 bases from J, the junction contained 7 bases not matched to a gene.

This clonotype was picked up one time. The V gene is TRBV7-9, the J gene TRBJ1-2, with D unresolved. Trimming removed 6 bases at V and 4 bases at J, with 12 bases between. Germline V gives CDR1 SEHNR, CDR2 FQNEAQ (reference sequence). This CDR3 has 13 residues. CDR3 sequence (DNA): TGTGCCAGCAGTCCAGATGGAGCCTATGGCTACACCTTC. Protein: CASSPDGAYGYTF.

This chain uses TRBV20-1 with TRBJ2-7; either TRBD1 or TRBD2 may fit D (5 bases each). The CDR3 runs 14 residues. The V gene lost 6 bases and the J gene lost 3 bases, with 18 bases spanning the gap. Germline V CDR1 and CDR2: DFQATT, SNEGSKA (reference sequence). In nucleotides, the CDR3 is TGCAGTGCGATCCTTCAGGGAGCCCTCTACGAGCAGTACTTC. Protein product: CSAILQGALYEQYF.

The rearrangement joins TRBV27 to TRBJ2-7; possible D gene TRBD1, 5 bases. The CDR3 has 13 amino acids. V was clipped by 7 bases and J by 4 bases, with 14 bases between them. Germline assignment: CDR1 MNHEY and CDR2 SMNVEV (reference sequence). The CDR3 nucleotides are TGTGCCAGCATTAGGGCAGGGTCATACGAGCAGTACTTC. Its translation is CASIRAGSYEQYF.